Detailed here is one T cell receptor (beta chain). No cognate antigen has been identified for it. Base qualities are not at hand, and no much larger clone is one base apart. One collaborating source in Seattle enrolled patients while the patients were actively infected and followed the patients over time throughout the course of disease. Whole blood was collected in K2EDTA tubes by collaborating institutions according to the institutions' own protocols. For TCRbeta analysis, collaborator samples were shipped as frozen whole blood, as isolated PBMCs, or as DNA extracted from either sample type. TCRbeta CDR3 regions were amplified from genomic DNA by means of the immunoSEQ Assay, a bias-controlled multiplex PCR. Processing in the source paper ran as follows. Nucleated cell counts per sample were estimated from amplification of reference gene primers within the assay. To quantify the absolute abundance of each unique TCRbeta CDR3 rearrangement, sequence reads were collapsed and filtered. Productive Simpson clonality was computed per sample as the square root of Simpson's diversity index over productive rearrangements. This immuneACCESS table, as held by TCRdb, lists in-frame sequences with V and J called but not all clones. Of the missing ones, under half trace to an unresolved V gene in checked studies; the others have no known cause. The V and J calls and clone size are taken from that table; D and trimming were inferred from the DNA. This sample gives a few hundred thousand clones in total; about 88% of them show up just once. The ten largest clones add up to roughly 10% of the sample.

The data originate from a study of blood T cell repertoires in COVID-19 (TCRdb year 2020). At the level of the whole study: Samples from collaborators originated in the United States, Italy and Spain and spanned both the acute and convalescent phases of COVID-19. Subjects who had been exposed to COVID-19, were actively infected with it, or had recovered from it provided the deeply sampled blood TCRbeta repertoires that made up the dataset. Sample metadata almost always included a de-identified subject ID, COVID-19 status, age in years and sex. A freely available public database, intended as a resource for researchers studying the immune response to SARS-CoV-2, is where the repertoires were released. The prospective study material was composed of cDNA or gDNA derived from T cells, B-cell-depleted T cells, or PBMCs. Where available, HLA class I and class II types were taken from metadata supplied by the sample provider and were not determined by assay-based typing. Samples were obtained from the ongoing ImmuneRACE study (first 160 participants) and from over 1,000 subjects provided by 6 global collaborators.

The full study reports these points: How much clinical and demographic metadata was included differed by source and by participant, and the metadata was provided uncurated.

The source is a woman aged 45 to 65 with COVID-19, enrolled during active disease. Specimen: peripheral blood.

The DNA is as follows: TGTGCTAGTGGTTTCCCCTCCACTAGCGGGGGGGCCTCGGAGACCCAGTACTTC. The encoded protein is CASGFPSTSGGASETQYF. The V gene is TRBV12-5 and the J gene is TRBJ2-5, and TRBD2 matches 13 of the central bases. CDR1 LGHNT and CDR2 FRNRAP are derived from the germline V gene. The CDR3 contains 18 residues, cysteine and phenylalanine counted. Only the CDR3 portion is preserved as DNA: 54 bases, with reading frame beginning at the first base. V lost 3 bases and J lost 5 bases, and the count of bases not matched to a germline gene is 12.